The entry below describes one T cell receptor beta chain. Its specificity is unknown. The data originate from a study of OX40 agonist ivuxolimab in advanced cancers. Broader study findings: Patients with a partial response at 0.1-3.0 mg/kg had among the lowest clonal expansion.

Sequencing was performed with immunoSEQ multiplex PCR; in TCRdb, only in-frame clones are kept and a portion is missing. The sample yields under 70,000 clones, roughly nine tenths seen once. Trimming left V 8 bases short and J 4 bases short, with 15 bases between. Germline CDR1 is MNHEY and CDR2 is SMNVEV (reference sequence). The CDR3 is 14 amino acids. This chain uses TRBV27 with TRBJ1-3; tentatively, D is TRBD1 (6 bases). The specimen was CD4+ or CD8+ T cells sorted from blood, collected in a trial of the OX40 agonist ivuxolimab. This clonotype originated in an adult with an advanced solid tumor such as melanoma, head and neck, liver or kidney cancer. The CDR3 sequence: CASRPGAEGNTIYF. CDR3 in DNA: TGTGCCAGCCGACCGGGGGCGGAAGGAAACACCATATATTTT.